A selection of T cell receptor beta chains follows, all from one sample in a study of immune heterogeneity within non-small cell lung tumors. TCRdb analysed the multiplex PCR reads with MiXCR anew, one entry per CDR3 protein. The table lists 20,000 to 25,000 distinct CDR3 sequences, 27% of them singletons. Sequencing used lung tumor tissue. Receptor source: a middle-aged man with non-small cell lung cancer. CDR3s include the opening cysteine and the closing phenylalanine or tryptophan. Each record gives: V gene, D gene, clone size, J gene, CDR3 DNA, CDR3 protein. D genes are given only for firm matches. Clone size is shown for a subset of rows, as once, few, many or a class of expanded clone.

TRBV20-1,TRBD2,-,TRBJ2-1,TGCAGTGCTCGCCACGGGGGGGACTCAAGGCAGTTCTTC,CSARHGGDSRQFF
TRBV29-1,-,-,TRBJ2-2,TGCAGCGTGTGGCGCCAGGGGACCGGGGAGCTGTTTTTT,CSVWRQGTGELFF
TRBV2,-,medium-sized,TRBJ1-2,TGTGCCAGCAGTGTCGTCGGGCTCCAAGGCTACACCTTC,CASSVVGLQGYTF
TRBV11-2,-,-,TRBJ2-5,TGTGCCGGCGGCGGATTAGGGGAGACCCAGTACTTC,CAGGGLGETQYF
TRBV24-1,TRBD1,-,TRBJ1-2,TGTGCCGCCAGTGATCGGGGACAGGGCTGGGGCTACACCTTC,CAASDRGQGWGYTF
TRBV5-1,-,-,TRBJ2-5,TGCGCCAGCAGCTTGGGGACAGCGGAGACCCAGTACTTC,CASSLGTAETQYF
TRBV7-8,-,many,TRBJ2-5,TGTGCCAGCAGCTCAGCCAACAAGTACCAAGAGACCCAGTACTTC,CASSSANKYQETQYF
TRBV25-1,-,few,TRBJ2-3,TGTGCCAGCAGTGAAGGGGTATCGGGGCGTCGGACAGATACGCAGTATTTT,CASSEGVSGRRTDTQYF
TRBV6-5,TRBD2,once,TRBJ2-2,TGTGCCAGAAGTTACGATCCGTCTCGAAGCGGGAGAGGCTACACCGGGGAGCTGTTTTTT,CARSYDPSRSGRGYTGELFF
TRBV7-9,-,few,TRBJ1-2,TGTGCCAGCAGCCCCCCGTTACGGTACTATGGCTACACCTTC,CASSPPLRYYGYTF
TRBV5-4,-,few,TRBJ2-7,TGTGCCAGCAGCCCGGAGGGAACTCCGGGTTACGAGCAGTACTTC,CASSPEGTPGYEQYF
TRBV27,TRBD2,many,TRBJ2-1,TGTGCCAGCAGTTTAGGTGGCGGGAGGTTCGTGAATGAGCAGTTCTTC,CASSLGGGRFVNEQFF
TRBV6-2/TRBV6-3,-,-,TRBJ2-2,TGTGCCAGCAGTTACTCACAAGGGTTGAACACCGGGGAGCTGTTTTTT,CASSYSQGLNTGELFF
TRBV7-9,TRBD1,-,TRBJ2-7,TGTGCCAGCAGCTCCCCCGGGACAGGTGGCTACGAGCAGTACTTC,CASSSPGTGGYEQYF
TRBV27,TRBD1,medium-sized,TRBJ1-5,TGTGCCAGCAGTGGTTACCAGACAGGGAATAATCAGCCCCAGCATTTT,CASSGYQTGNNQPQHF
TRBV6-1,TRBD2,medium-sized,TRBJ2-7,TGTGCCAGCATACCTAGCGGGAGCTCCTACGAGCAGTACTTC,CASIPSGSSYEQYF
TRBV20-1,TRBD2,many,TRBJ2-7,TGCAGTGCTAGGGGACCCCGACTAGCGGGAAGCCCCTACGAGCAGTACTTC,CSARGPRLAGSPYEQYF
TRBV19,TRBD1,-,TRBJ2-4,TGTGCCAGTAGAGCTTCGGACAGGGCAATTCAGTACTTC,CASRASDRAIQYF
TRBV3-1,-,many,TRBJ1-2,TGTGCCAGCAGCCAATCTGATCTGACATACCTCTATGGCTACACCTTC,CASSQSDLTYLYGYTF
TRBV7-9,TRBD2,few,TRBJ2-5,TGTGCCAGCAGCTTCCGACTAGCGGGGATGGGACAAGAGACCCAGTACTTC,CASSFRLAGMGQETQYF
TRBV10-1,-,few,TRBJ1-1,TGCGCCAGCAGTTACTCGACGGGTATGGGGGAAGCTTTCTTT,CASSYSTGMGEAFF
TRBV20-1,-,-,TRBJ2-5,TGCAGTGCTAGAGTTGTACAAGAGACCCAGTACTTC,CSARVVQETQYF
TRBV20-1,-,many,TRBJ2-3,TGCAGTGCTAGAGCCCTATATACGCAGTATTTT,CSARALYTQYF
TRBV3-1,TRBD2,-,TRBJ2-1,TGTGCCAGCAGCCGGGAGGGCCCCTACAATGAGCAGTTCTTC,CASSREGPYNEQFF
TRBV20-1,-,-,TRBJ1-1,TGCAGTGCTTGCGGACGGAACACTGAAGCTTTCTTT,CSACGRNTEAFF
TRBV5-4,-,-,TRBJ2-7,TGTGCCAGCAGCCCGGAGGGAATTCCGGGTTACGAGCAGTACTTC,CASSPEGIPGYEQYF
TRBV2,-,many,TRBJ1-2,TGTGCCAGCAGTCTACAGGCCCTCTTTAACTATGGCTACACCTTC,CASSLQALFNYGYTF
TRBV19,-,few,TRBJ2-5,TGTGCCAGTAGTATAGGGACAGCAAACCAAGAGACCCAGTACTTC,CASSIGTANQETQYF
TRBV6-1,-,few,TRBJ1-5,TGTGCCAGCAGCTCAGAGGGGAACAATCAGCCCCAGCATTTT,CASSSEGNNQPQHF
TRBV5-1,TRBD1,medium-sized,TRBJ1-2,TGCGCCAGCAGCGGGACAGGGGGCACCGGCTATGGCTACACCTTC,CASSGTGGTGYGYTF
TRBV5-6,-,few,TRBJ2-2,TGTGCCAGCAGCTTTTATTCGGGGGCGAACACCGGGGAGCTGTTTTTT,CASSFYSGANTGELFF
TRBV2,TRBD2,many,TRBJ2-7,TGTGCCAGCAATGACGGGACTAGCGGGGTTTTTGGATACGAGCAGTACTTC,CASNDGTSGVFGYEQYF
TRBV19,TRBD1,many,TRBJ2-6,TGTGCCAGCTGGGCCCGACCGGGACAGGGGGCGGGTGGGGCCAACGTCCTGACTTTC,CASWARPGQGAGGANVLTF
TRBV9,TRBD1,few,TRBJ2-1,TGTGCCAGCAGCGTAGAGGAGGGGGGACGCAGGGGGCTATCCTACAATGAGCAGTTCTTC,CASSVEEGGRRGLSYNEQFF
TRBV20-1,TRBD2,many,TRBJ2-7,TGCAGTGCTAGAGGTCCTAGCGGGAACTACGAGCAGTACTTC,CSARGPSGNYEQYF
TRBV12-3/TRBV12-4,-,many,TRBJ2-1,TGTGCCAGCAGTTTAAGGACCGGGGGTGAGCAGTTCTTC,CASSLRTGGEQFF
TRBV7-9,TRBD2,-,TRBJ2-2,TGTGCCACCCTAGTACCTAGCGGGGCGAACACCGGGGAGCTGTTTTTT,CATLVPSGANTGELFF
TRBV5-4,-,few,TRBJ1-4,TGTGCCAGCAGCTTTACATCAACTAATGAAAAACTGTTTTTT,CASSFTSTNEKLFF
TRBV2,-,many,TRBJ1-2,TGTGCCAGCAGCAGGGGACCCGCCGGGGGCTACACCTTC,CASSRGPAGGYTF
TRBV2,TRBD2,many,TRBJ2-3,TGTGCCAGCCAGCAGAGCCCGAGCGGGAGAGATACGCAGTATTTT,CASQQSPSGRDTQYF
TRBV27,TRBD1,many,TRBJ1-6,TGTGCCAGCAGCTTCGGCTCGGTGGGGACAGGGGGCGATTCACCCCTCCACTTT,CASSFGSVGTGGDSPLHF
TRBV27,-,medium-sized,TRBJ2-7,TGTGCCAGCAGTTTATTAGCATTATCCCTCTACGAGCAGTACTTC,CASSLLALSLYEQYF
TRBV6-2/TRBV6-3,TRBD2,-,TRBJ2-5,TGTGCCAGCAGACCTACTAGCGGGAGAGAGACCCAGTACTTC,CASRPTSGRETQYF
TRBV7-2,-,few,TRBJ1-3,TGTGCCAGCAGCCCGAGACAACCATCCTCTGGAAACACCATATATTTT,CASSPRQPSSGNTIYF
TRBV4-2,TRBD2,few,TRBJ2-1,TGTGCCAGCAGCCAAGATCTGAGACTAGCGGGACACAATGAGCAGTTCTTC,CASSQDLRLAGHNEQFF
TRBV2,TRBD1,medium-sized,TRBJ1-6,TGTGCCAGCAGTTACCGGGACAGGGCAGAATCACCCCTCCACTTT,CASSYRDRAESPLHF
TRBV10-2,-,many,TRBJ2-1,TGCGCCAGCACCGTGATGGGATCGTCCTACAATGAGCAGTTCTTC,CASTVMGSSYNEQFF
TRBV3-1,-,-,TRBJ2-1,TGTGCCAGCAGCCAAGCGGGGGTTTACAATGAGCAGTTCTTC,CASSQAGVYNEQFF
TRBV10-3,-,few,TRBJ2-7,TGTGCCATCAGTGTTGGGGGGACTTTCCAGTTTGCGGCCCCCTACGAGCAGTACTTC,CAISVGGTFQFAAPYEQYF
TRBV6-1,TRBD2,medium-sized,TRBJ2-7,TGTGCCAGCACCCCCCGTCTAGCGGGAGATTACGAGCAGTACTTC,CASTPRLAGDYEQYF
TRBV13,TRBD2,many,TRBJ2-7,TGTGCCAGCAGCTTATCGCCCAGCGGGGCCTACGAGCAGTACTTC,CASSLSPSGAYEQYF
TRBV10-1,TRBD2,-,TRBJ2-3,TGCGCCAGCAGTGAGCTAGCGGGATTGTCCACAGATACGCAGTATTTT,CASSELAGLSTDTQYF
TRBV6-1,-,medium-sized,TRBJ2-7,TGTGCCAGCAGTGAAGGGGGCAGGGCCTACGAGCAGTACTTC,CASSEGGRAYEQYF
TRBV13,-,medium-sized,TRBJ1-1,TGTGCCAGCAGTCGGAGGACAGATCTCACTGAAGCTTTCTTT,CASSRRTDLTEAFF
TRBV25-1,-,-,TRBJ2-3,TGTGCCAGCGGAAGGGGGGGGAGGGATACGCAGTATTTT,CASGRGGRDTQYF
TRBV19,-,-,TRBJ1-3,TGTGCCAGTAGGGGAACAGGGTCGGTCGCGGGAAACACCATATATTTT,CASRGTGSVAGNTIYF
TRBV25-1,-,once,TRBJ1-1,TGTGCCAGCAGTGACAGCCTAGGGGACACTGAAGCTTTCTTT,CASSDSLGDTEAFF